Included here is one TCR beta chain sequence, with context. Here immunoSEQ multiplex PCR was the method, and the copy in TCRdb shows in-frame clones only, minus some. The data contain 110,000 to 150,000 clones, over 80% of them singletons. The record originates from a study of blood T cell repertoires in COVID-19. At the level of the study: PBMCs, B-cell-depleted T cells, or T cells were the source of the cDNA or gDNA that made up the material.

The CDR3 covers 17 residues. Germline V gene data show CDR1 as MGHRA and CDR2 as YSYEKL. The V segment lost 0 bases and the J segment 5 bases; nucleotides outside the gene matches: 5. The TCR sequence derives from a woman of 80 years or more with acute or convalescent COVID-19. Sequenced material: peripheral blood. The chain employs TRBV4-1 and TRBJ1-6, with TRBD1 matching over 9 bases. The CDR3 sequence is CASSQDGTGLHNSPLHF. CDR3 nucleotides: TGCGCCAGCAGCCAAGATGGGACAGGGCTCCATAATTCACCCCTCCACTTT.